This paragraph covers one T cell receptor beta chain sequence. Its cognate antigen has yet to be identified. The record has no base qualities; no much larger clone is one base away. After removal of 3 bases from V and 6 bases from J, the junction retains 6 bases not matched to a gene. Including cysteine and phenylalanine, the CDR3 has 15 amino acids. Of the read, only the CDR3 DNA is kept; its 45 bases are in frame from base 1. The germline V gene (reference sequence) gives CDR1 as LNHDA and CDR2 as SQIVND. This sample is drawn from a study of immune evolution from preneoplasia to lung adenocarcinoma (dated by TCRdb to about 2021). A note on the overall study: The study used immune gene expression, TCR sequencing and multiplex immunofluorescence to profile the immune contexture of lung adenocarcinoma precursors and invasive adenocarcinoma. According to the study, 105 samples went through TCR sequencing. The immune data were combined with whole exome sequencing and methylation data from the same cohort of nodules. The TCR sequencing data were obtained from about 51 patients. The sample size depended on which specimens were available, not on a prior power calculation. The overall cohort comprised 53 patients with pulmonary nodules who underwent surgical resection. Resected precursor lesions (AAH, AIS, MIA) and invasive adenocarcinomas were compared with paired morphologically normal lung tissue. Class I HLA alleles were inferred from exome data with POLYSOLVER, and allele-specific HLA loss was detected with LOHHLA. General conclusions and limits of the study: The findings reflected association rather than direct causation, and larger cohorts with long-term follow-up and longitudinal biopsies were considered necessary. The highest clonality was observed in normal lung, whereas higher T cell density and diversity but lower clonality appeared to be present in later-stage lesions. Because all patients came from Japan and China, whether the findings apply to Western populations was uncertain. Top T cell clone frequencies were highest in normal lung and appeared to decrease progressively from AAH through AIS, MIA and invasive adenocarcinoma.

TCR beta CDR3 regions were sequenced from DNA using the immunoSEQ hsTCRbeta Kit. The paper's processing steps were these. TCR sequencing data were analysed with the ImmunoSEQ Analyzer. T cell clonality was defined as 1 minus Pielou's evenness, as computed on productive rearrangements. The inverse Simpson index, applied to productive templates, was used to measure T cell diversity. T cell density was expressed as TCR beta template counts normalized to usable DNA, with usable DNA estimated by amplifying and sequencing housekeeping genes. Two-sided Kruskal-Wallis tests were used to compare TCR metrics across histologic stages. The table comes from immuneACCESS by way of TCRdb, which keeps in-frame sequences with V and J called. Part of the clones is missing from these tables; in studies checked, under half for an unresolved V gene and the rest for unknown reasons. V, J and clone size derive from that table, while D and trimming were established from the DNA sequence. Recorded for this sample are 6,000 to 7,000 clones; approximately 72% of them occurred a single time. The ten largest clonotypes hold 9.8% of the sample.

The patients had resection in Japan or China between about 2014 and 2018. Two lung cancer pathologists independently confirmed the histologic diagnosis of each case on H&E slides. FFPE tissue was used for DNA isolation with the AllPrep DNA/RNA FFPE Kit. The rearranged segments are TRBV19 and TRBJ1-4, and 8 junction bases match TRBD1. Source material: FFPE adjacent normal lung tissue. This TCR was recovered from a donor aged 70 or older with lung adenocarcinoma. In nucleotide form, the sequence is TGTGCCAGTAGTATTACGGACAGGGCGTATGAAAAACTGTTTTTT. Its coded protein is CASSITDRAYEKLFF.